The clone carrying this TCR beta chain has a count of ten or more. Its matching antigen is unknown. These data are taken from a study of tumor and adjacent non-tumor tissue in lung cancer. Study outcomes and limitations: TCR diversity was significantly greater in tumor than normal lung tissue.

This sample's RNA came from whole unsorted tissue. The normal lung tissue was taken more than 3 cm from the tumor edge. Three rounds of nested PCR, following a modified ARM-PCR protocol, produced the TCRbeta library. TCRdb independently ran MiXCR on the multiplex PCR reads; one entry per CDR3 protein. Of some 70,000 distinct CDR3 sequences in the sample, about two thirds were seen once. V was shortened by 3 bases and J by 2 bases, with 12 bases between the two germline ends. There are 14 residues in the CDR3. Germline CDR1 reads DFQATT; CDR2 reads SNEGSKA (reference sequence). The chain uses TRBV20-1 and TRBJ2-3; D is unresolved. Sequenced: distant non-tumor lung tissue. The clonotype comes from a woman in her fifties or sixties with non-small cell lung cancer. The CDR3 is CSASLRGITDTQYF. CDR3 DNA sequence: TGCAGTGCTAGTCTGCGTGGCATCACAGATACGCAGTATTTT.